Below, 18 T cell receptor beta chains from the same sample are listed, as sequenced in a study of shared clonotypes between healthy human individuals. Positively selected for CCR7, the CD45RO-negative cells used as naive CD8 cells excluded terminally differentiated effector memory CD45RA+ cells. Assay: immunoSEQ multiplex PCR; the TCRdb copy retains only in-frame clones and omits some. The table has about 700,000 clones, around 90% seen once; the top ten hold about a quarter. The sequencing sample was made of naive CD8+ T cells sorted from blood. These receptors all stem from a man aged 30 to 45 in good health.

The chain links TRBV27 to TRBJ2-3; D is unclear. The germline V and J ends were trimmed by 1 base and 2 bases, with 13 bases remaining between them. The germline CDR1 and CDR2 sequences are MNHEY and SMNVEV (reference sequence). This CDR3 is built from 16 residues. The CDR3 reads CASSLLSEILTDTQYF. CDR3 in DNA: TGTGCCAGCAGTTTATTAAGCGAGATACTCACAGATACGCAGTATTTT.

V is TRBV29-1 and J is TRBJ2-5, with 12 nucleotides matching TRBD2. With 3 bases clipped from V and 5 bases from J, the junction kept 7 bases outside the gene matches. There are 15 residues in the CDR3. CDR1 is SQVTM, CDR2 ANQGSEA, per germline. The chain's CDR3 is CSVELAGGPEETQYF. DNA for the CDR3: TGCAGCGTTGAGCTAGCGGGAGGGCCTGAGGAGACCCAGTACTTC.

As concerns this clone: The sample carries other DNA sequences with the same CDR3. This chain joins TRBV7-9 and TRBJ2-7; D not resolved. This CDR3 comprises 12 residues. Germline V CDR1 and CDR2: SEHNR, FQNEAQ (reference sequence). Trimming stripped 3 bases from V and 4 bases from J, with 7 bases between. The DNA for the CDR3 is TGTGCCAGCAGCTTGCGTGATTACGAGCAGTACTTC. Amino acid sequence: CASSLRDYEQYF.

The chain couples TRBV27 to TRBJ1-1; D ambiguous. Germline V CDR1 and CDR2: MNHEY, SMNVEV (reference sequence). Trimming shortened V by 3 bases and J by 9 bases, and 8 bases separated the two germline ends. CDR3 length equals 11 residues. DNA for the CDR3: TGTGCCAGCAGTTTGGGTTCTCAAGCTTTCTTT. It is translated as CASSLGSQAFF.

CDR3 DNA sequence: TGCGCCAGCAGCCAAGATTGGCAGCTTTACTACGAGCAGTACTTC. Its translation is CASSQDWQLYYEQYF. The genes are TRBV4-1 and TRBJ2-7; D is uncertain. The germline V and J ends were trimmed by 0 bases and 3 bases, with 12 bases remaining between them. Germline-derived CDR1 and CDR2 are MGHRA and YSYEKL. The CDR3 sequence is 15 residues long.

The chain has TRBV27 and TRBJ2-7, with D possibly being TRBD1 (6 bases). V gave up 5 bases and J gave up 1 base, with 9 bases separating them. Germline CDR1 reads MNHEY; CDR2 reads SMNVEV (reference sequence). The CDR3 loop spans 13 amino acids. CDR3 bases: TGTGCCAGCAGTACGCAGGGGTCCTACGAGCAGTACTTC. The encoded protein is CASSTQGSYEQYF.

This clone was seen once. The J gene is TRBJ1-1, the V gene TRBV14; D not certain. Trimming removed 1 base from V and 5 bases from J, with 5 bases in between. The CDR3 covers 12 residues. Germline CDR1 is SGHDN and CDR2 is FVKESK. The CDR3: CASSQVVTEAFF. The CDR3 DNA reads TGTGCCAGCAGCCAAGTAGTTACTGAAGCTTTCTTT.

This rearrangement joins TRBV7-2 to TRBJ2-1; 13 bases agree with TRBD2. The CDR3 spans 17 residues. CDR1 is SGHTA and CDR2 is FQGNSA in the germline V gene. The junction had 6 bases not matched to a gene; V was cut back by 4 bases and J by 3 bases. The CDR3 loop reads CASSSGTSGIVYNEQFF. CDR3 nucleotides: TGTGCCAGCAGCTCCGGGACTAGCGGGATTGTCTACAATGAGCAGTTCTTC.

V is TRBV15 and J is TRBJ2-1; TRBD1 matches 11 bases. This CDR3 comprises 14 residues. Germline V CDR1 and CDR2: LNHNV, YYDKDF (reference sequence). Germline trimming cut 3 bases from V and 9 bases from J; bases unmatched to any gene: 4. CDR3 amino acids: CATSRDRGRAEQFF. CDR3 nucleotides: TGTGCCACCAGCAGGGACAGGGGGCGGGCTGAGCAGTTCTTC.

The chain links TRBV4-1 to TRBJ1-4; D possibly corresponds to TRBD1 (6 bases). CDR3 length: 15 residues. CDR1 is MGHRA and CDR2 is YSYEKL in the germline V gene. V shed 6 bases and J shed 0 bases, with 11 bases lying between them. The CDR3, as DNA: TGCGCCAGCAGATCCGGGGGCGCAACTAATGAAAAACTGTTTTTT. Amino acids: CASRSGGATNEKLFF.

This sequence joins TRBV10-3 and TRBJ1-3, with D unresolved. Trimming cost V 7 bases and J 2 bases, with 21 bases left between them. Germline V gene data show CDR1 as ENHRY and CDR2 as SYGVKD. The CDR3 contains 17 residues. CDR3 bases: TGTGCCATCACAGCCCCCTATTGTGTACTCGCTGGAAACACCATATATTTT. Amino acid sequence: CAITAPYCVLAGNTIYF.

The rearrangement joins TRBV6-5 to TRBJ1-1, with a weak D call TRBD1 (5 bases). V lost 5 bases and J 5 bases, leaving 18 bases between the germline ends. This CDR3 has 15 residues. The germline CDR1 and CDR2 sequences are MNHEY and SVGAGI. CDR3 in amino acids: CASSQTGRRGTEAFF. CDR3 coding DNA: TGTGCCAGCAGTCAGACGGGACGACGGGGGACTGAAGCTTTCTTT.

The chain links TRBV29-1 to TRBJ2-3; D gene uncertain. CDR3 length equals 10 residues. Trimming removed 5 bases at V and 6 bases at J, with 6 bases between. Germline V gene sequence: CDR1 SQVTM, CDR2 ANQGSEA. CDR3 in DNA: TGCAGCGTTAGACTGGATACGCAGTATTTT. Amino acid sequence: CSVRLDTQYF.

As for this clone: The sample has other DNA sequences that encode this CDR3 too. The rearrangement links TRBV29-1 to TRBJ2-7; D possibly corresponds to TRBD1 (6 bases). Germline CDR1 reads SQVTM; CDR2 reads ANQGSEA. This CDR3 region has 13 residues. The germline V and J ends were trimmed by 4 bases and 0 bases, with 10 bases remaining between them. As DNA, the CDR3 is TGCAGCGTTGTAGGGACACCCTCCTACGAGCAGTACTTC. It specifies CSVVGTPSYEQYF.

CDR3 amino acids: CASSGLNEQFF. The CDR3 DNA is TGTGCCAGCAGCGGACTAAATGAGCAGTTCTTC. This chain links TRBV9 with TRBJ2-1; a weak D match, TRBD2 (5 bases). Trimming shortened V by 3 bases and J by 7 bases, and 5 bases separated the two germline ends. Germline CDR1 reads SGDLS; CDR2 reads YYNGEE. CDR3 length equals 11 residues. The full variable domain, completed using reference TRBV9 and TRBJ2-1, is DSGVTQTPKHLITATGQRVTLRCSPRSGDLSVYWYQQSLDQGLQFLIQYYNGEERAKGNILERFSAQQFPDLHSELNLSSLELGDSALYFCASSGLNEQFFGPGTRLTVL.

V gene TRBV11-2 combines with J gene TRBJ2-2, with no clear D. Trimming took off 2 bases at V and 3 bases at J, with 4 bases between the two ends. The length of the CDR3 is 13 residues. CDR1 and CDR2 from the germline V gene are SGHAT and FQNNGV. The CDR3 DNA follows: TGTGCCAGCAGCTTACTGGACACCGGGGAGCTGTTTTTT. Translation gives CASSLLDTGELFF.

The chain carries TRBV7-9 and TRBJ2-1; 7 bases map to TRBD1. Trimming removed 4 bases from V and 2 bases from J; junction bases left unmatched: 8. The CDR3 consists of 16 residues. CDR1 and CDR2 (germline): SEHNR, FQNEAQ (reference sequence). DNA of the CDR3: TGTGCCAGCAGCTCCGAAACAGGGGACCCCTACAATGAGCAGTTCTTC. Its protein is CASSSETGDPYNEQFF. Full variable domain (remainder filled in from reference TRBV7-9 and TRBJ2-1): DTGVSQNPRHKITKRGQNVTFRCDPISEHNRLYWYRQTLGQGPEFLTYFQNEAQLEKSRLLSDRFSAERPKGSFSTLEIQRTEQGDSAMYLCASSSETGDPYNEQFFGPGTRLTVL.

The chain combines TRBV4-1 with TRBJ2-2; D not resolved. The CDR3 loop spans 13 amino acids. The germline V gene has CDR1 MGHRA and CDR2 YSYEKL. The V and J ends lost 0 bases and 6 bases respectively, with 5 bases between them. The DNA of the CDR3 is TGCGCCAGCAGCCAAGAAGGGCCCGGGGAGCTGTTTTTT. It translates to CASSQEGPGELFF.